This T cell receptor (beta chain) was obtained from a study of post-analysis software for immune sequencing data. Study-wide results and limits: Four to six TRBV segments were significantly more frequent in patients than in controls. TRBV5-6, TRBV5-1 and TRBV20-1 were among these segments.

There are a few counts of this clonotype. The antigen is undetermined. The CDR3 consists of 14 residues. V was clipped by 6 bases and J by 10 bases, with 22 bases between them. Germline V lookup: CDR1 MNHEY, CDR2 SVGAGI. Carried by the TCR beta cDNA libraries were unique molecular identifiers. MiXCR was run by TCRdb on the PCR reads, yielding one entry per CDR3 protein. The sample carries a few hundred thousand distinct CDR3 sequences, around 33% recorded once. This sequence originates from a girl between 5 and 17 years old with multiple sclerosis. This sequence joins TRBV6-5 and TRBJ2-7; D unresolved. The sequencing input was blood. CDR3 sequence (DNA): TGTGCCAGCAGACCGGGCCCTCGAGCCGGATCCCAGTACTTC. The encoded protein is CASRPGPRAGSQYF.